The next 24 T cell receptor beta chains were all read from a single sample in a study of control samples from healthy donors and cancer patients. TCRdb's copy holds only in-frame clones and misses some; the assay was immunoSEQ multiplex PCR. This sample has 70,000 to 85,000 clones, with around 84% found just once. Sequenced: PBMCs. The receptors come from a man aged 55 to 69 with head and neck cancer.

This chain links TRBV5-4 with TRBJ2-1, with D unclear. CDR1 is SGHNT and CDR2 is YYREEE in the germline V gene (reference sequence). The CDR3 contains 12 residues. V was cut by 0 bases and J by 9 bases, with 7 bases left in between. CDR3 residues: CASSLGRSEQFF. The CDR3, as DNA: TGTGCCAGCAGCTTGGGTCGATCTGAGCAGTTCTTC.

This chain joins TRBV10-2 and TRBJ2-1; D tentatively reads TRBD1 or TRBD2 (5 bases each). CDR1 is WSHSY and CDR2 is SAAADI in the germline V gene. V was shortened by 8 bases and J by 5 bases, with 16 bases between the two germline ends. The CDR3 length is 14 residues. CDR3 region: CASAIEGLNNEQFF. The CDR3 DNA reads TGCGCCAGCGCCATTGAGGGGCTAAACAATGAGCAGTTCTTC.

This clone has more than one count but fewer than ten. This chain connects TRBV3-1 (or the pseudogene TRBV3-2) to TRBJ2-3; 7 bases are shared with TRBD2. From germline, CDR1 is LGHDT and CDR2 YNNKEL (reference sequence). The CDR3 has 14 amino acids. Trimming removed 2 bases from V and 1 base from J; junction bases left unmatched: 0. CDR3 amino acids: CASSQLAGTDTQYF. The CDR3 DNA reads TGTGCCAGCAGCCAACTAGCGGGCACAGATACGCAGTATTTT.

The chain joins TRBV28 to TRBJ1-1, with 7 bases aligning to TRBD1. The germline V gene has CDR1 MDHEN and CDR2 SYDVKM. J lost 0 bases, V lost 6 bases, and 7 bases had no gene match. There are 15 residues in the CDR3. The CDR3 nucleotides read TGTGCCAGCAGACTACCGGGACAGATGAACACTGAAGCTTTCTTT. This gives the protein CASRLPGQMNTEAFF. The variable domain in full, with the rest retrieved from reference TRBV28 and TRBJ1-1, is DVKVTQSSRYLVKRTGEKVFLECVQDMDHENMFWYRQDPGLGLRLIYFSYDVKMKEKGDIPEGYSVSREKKERFSLILESASTNQTSMYLCASRLPGQMNTEAFFGQGTRLTVV.

The CDR3 region is CASSQAATKGANSPLHF. The CDR3 nucleotides are TGCGCCAGCAGCCAAGCGGCCACAAAAGGGGCTAATTCACCCCTCCACTTT. The chain joins TRBV4-1 to TRBJ1-6, with a weak D call TRBD1 (5 bases). Germline CDR1 and CDR2: MGHRA and YSYEKL. V was pared by 1 base and J by 6 bases, with 16 bases between. The CDR3 is made up of 17 amino acids.

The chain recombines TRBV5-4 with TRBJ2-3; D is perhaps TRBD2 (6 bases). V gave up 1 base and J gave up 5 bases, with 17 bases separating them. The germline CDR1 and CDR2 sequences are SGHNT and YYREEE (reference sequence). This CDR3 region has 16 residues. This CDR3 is CASSLTRHKGGDTQYF. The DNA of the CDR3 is TGTGCCAGCAGCTTGACCAGACACAAGGGAGGAGATACGCAGTATTTT.

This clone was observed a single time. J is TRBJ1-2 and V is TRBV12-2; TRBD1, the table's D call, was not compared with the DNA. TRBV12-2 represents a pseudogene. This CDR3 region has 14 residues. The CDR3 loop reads CASRRTGSSNGYTF. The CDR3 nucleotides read TGTGCAAGTCGCCGGACAGGGAGTTCTAATGGCTACACCTTC.

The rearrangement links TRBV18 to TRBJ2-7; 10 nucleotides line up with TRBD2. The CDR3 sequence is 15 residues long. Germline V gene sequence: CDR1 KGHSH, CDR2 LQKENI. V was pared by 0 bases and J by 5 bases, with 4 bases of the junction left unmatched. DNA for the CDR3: TGTGCCAGCTCACCACCGAGTCTAGCGGGAGACGAGCAGTACTTC. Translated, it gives CASSPPSLAGDEQYF.

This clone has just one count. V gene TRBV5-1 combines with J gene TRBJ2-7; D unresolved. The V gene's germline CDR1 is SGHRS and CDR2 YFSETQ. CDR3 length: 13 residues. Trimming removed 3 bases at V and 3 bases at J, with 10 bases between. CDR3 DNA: TGCGCCAGCAGCTCGCAGGCCGACTACGAGCAGTACTTC. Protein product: CASSSQADYEQYF.

CDR3 sequence reads: CASRGRGDNSPLHF. The CDR3 DNA reads TGTGCCAGCAGAGGGAGGGGCGATAATTCACCCCTCCACTTT. The rearrangement joins TRBV7-9 to TRBJ1-6; maybe TRBD1 (5 bases). Germline V gene sequence: CDR1 SEHNR, CDR2 FQNEAQ (reference sequence). V was shortened by 6 bases and J by 5 bases, with 11 bases between the two germline ends. The CDR3 runs to 14 residues.

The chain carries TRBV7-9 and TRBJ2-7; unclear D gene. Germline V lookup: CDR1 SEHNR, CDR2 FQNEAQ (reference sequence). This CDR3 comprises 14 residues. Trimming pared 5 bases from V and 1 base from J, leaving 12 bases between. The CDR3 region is CASSTVFRSYEQYF. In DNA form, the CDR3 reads TGTGCCAGCAGCACGGTCTTCCGATCCTACGAGCAGTACTTC.

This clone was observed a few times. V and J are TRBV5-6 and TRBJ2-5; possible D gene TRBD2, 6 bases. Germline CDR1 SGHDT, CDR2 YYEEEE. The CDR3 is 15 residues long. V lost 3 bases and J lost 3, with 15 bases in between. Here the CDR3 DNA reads TGTGCCAGCAGCTACCGTTTCGGGGGTGAAGAGACCCAGTACTTC. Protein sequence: CASSYRFGGEETQYF.

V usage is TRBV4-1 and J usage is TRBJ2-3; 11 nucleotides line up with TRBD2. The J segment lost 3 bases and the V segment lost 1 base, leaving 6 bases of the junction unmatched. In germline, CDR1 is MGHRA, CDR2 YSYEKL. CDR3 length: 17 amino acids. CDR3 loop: CASSQVGSGRGTDTQYF. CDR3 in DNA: TGCGCCAGCAGCCAAGTCGGTAGCGGGAGGGGGACAGATACGCAGTATTTT.

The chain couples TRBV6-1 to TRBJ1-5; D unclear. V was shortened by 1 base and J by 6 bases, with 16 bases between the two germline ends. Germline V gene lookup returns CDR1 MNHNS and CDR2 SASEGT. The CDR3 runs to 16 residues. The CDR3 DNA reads TGTGCCAGCAGTGAAGTGATGTCCCCGGTGCGTCAGCCCCAGCATTTT. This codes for CASSEVMSPVRQPQHF.

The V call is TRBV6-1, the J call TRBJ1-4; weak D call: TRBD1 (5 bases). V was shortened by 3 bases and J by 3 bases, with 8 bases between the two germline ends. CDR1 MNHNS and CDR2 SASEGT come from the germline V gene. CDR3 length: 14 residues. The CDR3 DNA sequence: TGTGCCAGCAGTGAGGGACCGTCTAATGAAAAACTGTTTTTT. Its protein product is CASSEGPSNEKLFF.

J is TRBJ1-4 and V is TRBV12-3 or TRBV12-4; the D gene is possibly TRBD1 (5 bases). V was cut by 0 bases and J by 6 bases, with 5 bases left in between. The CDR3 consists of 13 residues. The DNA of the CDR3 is TGTGCCAGCAGTTTAGCAGGGGATGAAAAACTGTTTTTT. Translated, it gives CASSLAGDEKLFF.

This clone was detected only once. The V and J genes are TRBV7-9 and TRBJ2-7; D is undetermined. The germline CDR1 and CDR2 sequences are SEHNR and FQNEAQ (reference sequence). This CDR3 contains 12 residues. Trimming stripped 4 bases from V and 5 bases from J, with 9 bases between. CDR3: CASSSLPNEQYF. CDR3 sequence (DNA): TGTGCCAGCAGCTCCCTTCCCAACGAGCAGTACTTC. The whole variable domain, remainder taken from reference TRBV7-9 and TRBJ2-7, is DTGVSQNPRHKITKRGQNVTFRCDPISEHNRLYWYRQTLGQGPEFLTYFQNEAQLEKSRLLSDRFSAERPKGSFSTLEIQRTEQGDSAMYLCASSSLPNEQYFGPGTRLTVT.

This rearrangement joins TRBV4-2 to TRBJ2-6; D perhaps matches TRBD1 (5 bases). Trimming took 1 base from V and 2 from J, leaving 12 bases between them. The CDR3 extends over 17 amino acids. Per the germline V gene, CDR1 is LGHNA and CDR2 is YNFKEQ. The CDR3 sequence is CASSQGQGVAGANVLTF. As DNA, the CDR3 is TGTGCCAGCAGCCAAGGGCAAGGGGTAGCTGGGGCCAACGTCCTGACTTTC.

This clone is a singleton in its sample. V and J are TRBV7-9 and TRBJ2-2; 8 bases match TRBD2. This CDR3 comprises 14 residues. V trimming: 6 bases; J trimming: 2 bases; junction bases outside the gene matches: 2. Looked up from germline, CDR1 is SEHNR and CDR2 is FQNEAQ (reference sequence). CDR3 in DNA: TGTGCCAGCAGTCGGACTAGCAACACCGGGGAGCTGTTTTTT. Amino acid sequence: CASSRTSNTGELFF.

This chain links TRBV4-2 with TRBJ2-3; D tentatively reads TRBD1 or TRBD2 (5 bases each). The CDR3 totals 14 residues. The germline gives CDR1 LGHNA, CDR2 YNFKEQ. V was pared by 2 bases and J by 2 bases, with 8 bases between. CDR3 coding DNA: TGTGCCAGCAGCCAAACGGGACCCACAGATACGCAGTATTTT. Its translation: CASSQTGPTDTQYF.

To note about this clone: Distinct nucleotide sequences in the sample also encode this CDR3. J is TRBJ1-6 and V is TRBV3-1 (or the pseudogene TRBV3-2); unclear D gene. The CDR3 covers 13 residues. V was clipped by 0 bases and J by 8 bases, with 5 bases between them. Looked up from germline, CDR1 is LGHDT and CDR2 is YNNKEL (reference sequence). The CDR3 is CASSQDMDSPLHF. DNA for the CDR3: TGTGCCAGCAGCCAAGACATGGATTCACCCCTCCACTTT.

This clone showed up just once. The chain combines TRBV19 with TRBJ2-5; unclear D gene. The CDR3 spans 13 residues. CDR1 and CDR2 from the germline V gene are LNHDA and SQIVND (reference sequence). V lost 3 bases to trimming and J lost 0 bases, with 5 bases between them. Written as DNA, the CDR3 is TGTGCCAGTAGTATGTTATACCAAGAGACCCAGTACTTC. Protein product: CASSMLYQETQYF. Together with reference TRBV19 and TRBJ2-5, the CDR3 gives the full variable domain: DGGITQSPKYLFRKEGQNVTLSCEQNLNHDAMYWYRQDPGQGLRLIYYSQIVNDFQKGDIAEGYSVSREKKESFPLTVTSAQKNPTAFYLCASSMLYQETQYFGPGTRLLVL.

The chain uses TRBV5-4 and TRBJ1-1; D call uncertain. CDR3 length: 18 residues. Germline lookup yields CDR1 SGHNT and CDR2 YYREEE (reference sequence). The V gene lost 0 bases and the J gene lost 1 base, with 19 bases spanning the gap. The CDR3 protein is CASSLDSGVRRGNTEAFF. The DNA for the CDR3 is TGTGCCAGCAGCTTGGACAGCGGGGTACGTCGGGGGAACACTGAAGCTTTCTTT.

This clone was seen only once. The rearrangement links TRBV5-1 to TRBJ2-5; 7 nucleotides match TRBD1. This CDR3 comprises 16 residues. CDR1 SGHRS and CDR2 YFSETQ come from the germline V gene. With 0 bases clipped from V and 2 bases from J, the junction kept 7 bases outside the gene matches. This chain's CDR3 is CASSLAGGPVQETQYF. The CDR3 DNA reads TGCGCCAGCAGCTTGGCAGGGGGTCCCGTACAAGAGACCCAGTACTTC.